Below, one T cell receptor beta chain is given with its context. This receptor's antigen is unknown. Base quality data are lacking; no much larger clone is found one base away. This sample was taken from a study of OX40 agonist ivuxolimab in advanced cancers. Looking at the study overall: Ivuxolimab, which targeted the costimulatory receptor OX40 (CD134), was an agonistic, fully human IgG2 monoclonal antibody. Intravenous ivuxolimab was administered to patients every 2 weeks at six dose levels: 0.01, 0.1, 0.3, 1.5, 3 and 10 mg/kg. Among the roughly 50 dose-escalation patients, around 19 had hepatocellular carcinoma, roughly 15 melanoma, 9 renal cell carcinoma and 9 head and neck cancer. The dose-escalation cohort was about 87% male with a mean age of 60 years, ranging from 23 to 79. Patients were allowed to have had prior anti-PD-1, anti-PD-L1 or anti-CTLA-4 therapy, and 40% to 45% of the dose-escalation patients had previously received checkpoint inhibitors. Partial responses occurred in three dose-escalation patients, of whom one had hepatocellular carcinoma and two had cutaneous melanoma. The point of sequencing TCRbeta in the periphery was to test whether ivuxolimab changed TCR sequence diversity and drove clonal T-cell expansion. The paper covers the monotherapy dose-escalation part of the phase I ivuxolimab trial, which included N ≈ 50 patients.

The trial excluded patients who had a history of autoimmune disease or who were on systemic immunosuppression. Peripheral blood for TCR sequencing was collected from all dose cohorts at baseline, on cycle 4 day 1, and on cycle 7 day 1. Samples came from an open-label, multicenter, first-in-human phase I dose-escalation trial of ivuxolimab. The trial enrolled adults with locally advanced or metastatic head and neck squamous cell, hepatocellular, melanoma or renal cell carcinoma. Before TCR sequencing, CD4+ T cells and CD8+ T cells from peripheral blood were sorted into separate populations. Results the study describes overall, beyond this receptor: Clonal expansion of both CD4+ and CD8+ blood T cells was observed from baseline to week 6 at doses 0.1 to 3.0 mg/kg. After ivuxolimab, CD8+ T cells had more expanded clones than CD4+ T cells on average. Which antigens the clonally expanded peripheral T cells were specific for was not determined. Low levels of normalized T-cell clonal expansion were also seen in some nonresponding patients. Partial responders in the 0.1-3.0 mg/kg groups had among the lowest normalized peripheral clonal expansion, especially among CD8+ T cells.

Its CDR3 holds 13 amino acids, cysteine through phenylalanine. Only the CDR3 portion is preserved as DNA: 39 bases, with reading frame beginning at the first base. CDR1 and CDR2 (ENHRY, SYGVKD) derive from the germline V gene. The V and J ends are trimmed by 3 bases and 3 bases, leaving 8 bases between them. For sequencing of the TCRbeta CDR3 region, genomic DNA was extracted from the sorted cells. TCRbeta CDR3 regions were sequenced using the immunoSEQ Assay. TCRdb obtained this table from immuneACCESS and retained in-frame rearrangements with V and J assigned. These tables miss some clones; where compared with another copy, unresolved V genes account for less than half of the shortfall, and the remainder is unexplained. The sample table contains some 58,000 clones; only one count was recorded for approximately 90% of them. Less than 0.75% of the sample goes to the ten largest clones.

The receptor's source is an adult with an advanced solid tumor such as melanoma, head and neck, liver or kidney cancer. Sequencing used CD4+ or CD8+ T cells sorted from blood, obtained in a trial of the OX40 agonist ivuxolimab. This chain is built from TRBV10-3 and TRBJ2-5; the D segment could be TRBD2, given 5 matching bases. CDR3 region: CAISDGGEETQYF. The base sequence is TGTGCCATCAGTGACGGAGGAGAAGAGACCCAGTACTTC.